The next 30 T cell receptor beta chains were all read from a single sample in a study of blood T cell repertoires in COVID-19. TCRdb's table, derived via immunoSEQ multiplex PCR, lists solely in-frame clones and lacks some. Of more than 85,000 clones listed, 80% to 90% were seen once; the top ten hold around 1.1%. Sequenced input: peripheral blood. All receptors derive from a human donor in a cohort sampled during active COVID-19.

The genes are TRBV3-1 (or the pseudogene TRBV3-2) and TRBJ2-1; D not certain. The germline V and J ends were trimmed by 4 bases and 5 bases, with 24 bases remaining between them. In germline, CDR1 is LGHDT, CDR2 YNNKEL (reference sequence). The CDR3 length is 18 residues. CDR3 DNA sequence: TGTGCCAGCAGCCGAGTATCGACTTTTAGAGACCGGCACAATGAGCAGTTCTTC. Residues: CASSRVSTFRDRHNEQFF.

This clone was picked up a small number of times. The chain couples TRBV6-2 or TRBV6-3 to TRBJ1-2, with TRBD1 identical over 9 bases. Germline CDR1 is MNHEY and CDR2 is SVGEGT. Losses at the gene ends were 2 bases for V and 8 bases for J; bases not matched to a gene: 15. The CDR3 sequence is 17 residues long. CDR3 residues: CASSYRPGTGRVAGYTF. CDR3 sequence (DNA): TGTGCCAGCAGTTACCGTCCCGGGACAGGGAGAGTGGCGGGCTACACCTTC.

The chain joins TRBV10-3 to TRBJ1-3; no clear D gene. V was cut by 0 bases and J by 0 bases, with 15 bases left in between. CDR3 length: 18 residues. Looked up from germline, CDR1 is ENHRY and CDR2 is SYGVKD. The CDR3 here is CAISESFGKGSSGNTIYF. The CDR3 region has the DNA TGTGCCATCAGTGAGTCTTTTGGAAAAGGGAGCTCTGGAAACACCATATATTTT.

The chain couples TRBV6-5 to TRBJ1-4, with TRBD1 as a possible D gene (5 bases). Looked up from germline, CDR1 is MNHEY and CDR2 is SVGAGI. The CDR3 spans 13 residues. Trimming removed 6 bases at V and 1 base at J, with 6 bases between. The CDR3 spells CASRGVTNEKLFF. The CDR3 bases are TGTGCCAGCAGAGGGGTAACTAATGAAAAACTGTTTTTT.

This clone was counted between two and nine times. The chain employs TRBV5-1 and TRBJ1-6, with D possibly being TRBD1 (5 bases). Germline loops: CDR1 SGHRS, CDR2 YFSETQ. Trimming stripped 0 bases from V and 5 bases from J, with 6 bases between. This CDR3 has 14 amino acids. The CDR3 is CASSLARDNSPLHF. The CDR3 coding sequence is TGCGCCAGCAGCTTGGCCAGGGATAATTCACCCCTCCACTTT.

V gene TRBV4-1 combines with J gene TRBJ1-2, with D possibly matching TRBD1 (5 bases). The CDR3 covers 17 residues. CDR1 is MGHRA, CDR2 YSYEKL, per germline. The V end lost 0 bases, the J end lost 3 bases, and 17 bases lay between the germline ends. The CDR3 bases are TGCGCCAGCAGCCAAGACTGGGGGGGGGTCAGATACTATGGCTACACCTTC. This encodes CASSQDWGGVRYYGYTF.

The V gene is TRBV6-4, the J gene TRBJ2-2, with 7 bases aligning to TRBD1. In germline, CDR1 is MRHNA, CDR2 SNTAGT. The length of the CDR3 is 14 residues. Germline trimming cut 5 bases from V and 1 base from J; bases unmatched to any gene: 1. Written as DNA, the CDR3 is TGTGCCAGCAGTCGGGACAGGAACACCGGGGAGCTGTTTTTT. It codes for CASSRDRNTGELFF.

The chain employs TRBV9 and TRBJ2-5, with 14 bases fitting TRBD2. This CDR3 contains 16 residues. V lost 2 bases and J lost 7; bases outside the gene matches: 7. The germline CDR1 and CDR2 sequences are SGDLS and YYNGEE. CDR3 residues: CASSVGTSGRIGTQYF. In nucleotides, the CDR3 is TGTGCCAGCAGCGTCGGGACTAGCGGGAGAATCGGGACCCAGTACTTC.

The chain couples TRBV10-3 to TRBJ2-7; 13 bases are shared with TRBD2. Germline CDR1 ENHRY, CDR2 SYGVKD. The length of the CDR3 is 17 residues. V was clipped by 10 bases and J by 0 bases; unmatched bases: 12. This CDR3 is CATRTSGGSGLSYEQYF. Here the CDR3 DNA reads TGTGCCACCCGGACTAGCGGGGGATCGGGGCTCTCCTACGAGCAGTACTTC.

This chain links TRBV3-1 (or the pseudogene TRBV3-2) with TRBJ2-4; TRBD1 aligns across 7 bases. The CDR3 loop spans 20 amino acids. Germline CDR1 is LGHDT and CDR2 is YNNKEL (reference sequence). V lost 4 bases and J lost 3; bases outside the gene matches: 21. The CDR3 coding sequence is TGTGCCAGCAGCCCTCTCGATCCGACAGGGAGAAGTTTCGACAAAAACATTCAGTACTTC. Its protein product is CASSPLDPTGRSFDKNIQYF.

The chain has TRBV10-3 and TRBJ1-1; 7 positions agree with TRBD1. CDR1 is ENHRY, CDR2 SYGVKD, per germline. There are 12 residues in the CDR3. Unmatched junction bases numbered 4, after V lost 4 bases and J lost 8 bases. The CDR3 DNA sequence: TGTGCCATCAGTGGGGGACAGAGAGAAGCTTTCTTT. Translating it yields CAISGGQREAFF.

V usage is TRBV5-6 and J usage is TRBJ2-7; D might be TRBD2 (5 bases). CDR3 length: 15 amino acids. CDR1 is SGHDT, CDR2 YYEEEE, per germline. The ends were cut back, 4 bases at V and 3 bases at J, with 17 bases in the middle. CDR3 amino acids: CASSGHGLRGYEQYF. CDR3 DNA sequence: TGTGCCAGCAGCGGCCACGGATTACGGGGCTACGAGCAGTACTTC.

A remark on this clone: A junction end diverges from the germline sequence, so it may reflect a read error. The rearrangement links TRBV19 to TRBJ1-2, with 7 bases aligning to TRBD1. The CDR3 is 14 residues long. Per the germline V gene, CDR1 is LNHDA and CDR2 is SQIVND (reference sequence). CDR3 bases: TGTGCCAGTAGGATAGGGCCAGGGGGCTATGGCTACACCTTC. It translates to CASRIGPGGYGYTF.

The chain is built from TRBV6-2 or TRBV6-3 and TRBJ2-7; TRBD2 agrees at 10 bases. V was pared by 4 bases and J by 5 bases, with 5 bases of the junction left unmatched. The CDR3 length is 14 residues. The germline CDR1 and CDR2 sequences are MNHEY and SVGEGT. The CDR3 DNA is TGTGCCAGCAGTTTAGTAGCGGGAGGCGACGAGCAGTACTTC. Translating it yields CASSLVAGGDEQYF.

V gene TRBV3-1 (or the pseudogene TRBV3-2) combines with J gene TRBJ1-4; possible D gene TRBD1, 5 bases. Trimming cost V 1 base and J 0 bases, with 9 bases left between them. The V gene's germline CDR1 is LGHDT and CDR2 YNNKEL (reference sequence). CDR3 size: 16 residues. For the CDR3, the DNA is TGTGCCAGCAGCCAAGGGACATGGGCAACTAATGAAAAACTGTTTTTT. It specifies CASSQGTWATNEKLFF.

The rearrangement joins TRBV11-3 to TRBJ2-5; 7 positions agree with TRBD2. The CDR3 sequence is 15 residues long. The V gene's germline CDR1 is SGHNT and CDR2 YENEEA. The V gene end was trimmed by 3 bases and the J gene end by 1 base; junction bases not matched to a gene: 5. This CDR3 is CASSLEGGIQETQYF. CDR3 DNA: TGTGCCAGCAGCTTGGAGGGAGGGATCCAAGAGACCCAGTACTTC.

The rearrangement uses TRBV4-1 and TRBJ2-1, with 10 bases that match TRBD2. Per germline, CDR1 MGHRA and CDR2 YSYEKL. V lost 3 bases and J lost 6; bases outside the gene matches: 8. CDR3 length: 16 residues. CDR3 coding DNA: TGCGCCAGCAGCCAGGAATCTAGCGGGAGCCTCAATGAGCAGTTCTTC. Amino acids: CASSQESSGSLNEQFF.

The chain recombines TRBV11-3 with TRBJ2-3; 14 bases map to TRBD2. V shed 6 bases and J 1 base; nucleotides not matched to a gene: 12. From germline, CDR1 is SGHNT and CDR2 YENEEA. The CDR3 contains 19 residues. CDR3 residues: CASRPGRTSGGTGTDTQYF. In nucleotides, the CDR3 is TGTGCCAGCAGGCCCGGCCGGACTAGCGGGGGGACCGGCACAGATACGCAGTATTTT.

The gene calls are TRBV13 and TRBJ1-4, with unresolved D. This CDR3 has 16 amino acids. V shed 5 bases and J shed 7 bases, with 20 bases lying between them. The germline V gene encodes CDR1 PRHDT and CDR2 FYEKMQ (reference sequence). The CDR3 here is CASSLSGGRGGEKLFF. In DNA, the CDR3 is TGTGCCAGCAGCCTTTCGGGTGGTCGGGGAGGTGAAAAACTGTTTTTT. The complete variable domain, with remaining parts taken from reference TRBV13 and TRBJ1-4, reads AAGVIQSPRHLIKEKRETATLKCYPIPRHDTVYWYQQGPGQDPQFLISFYEKMQSDKGSIPDRFSAQQFSDYHSELNMSSLELGDSALYFCASSLSGGRGGEKLFFGSGTQLSVL.

CDR3 nucleotide sequence: TGTGCCTGGAGCTCGGTCATGAACACTGAAGCTTTCTTT. Translating gives CAWSSVMNTEAFF. V is TRBV30 and J is TRBJ1-1; no clear D. Germline CDR1 reads GTSNPN; CDR2 reads SVGIG (reference sequence). The CDR3 covers 13 residues. Between the trimmed V and J ends, which lost 3 bases and 0 bases, there was a span of 8 bases.

This chain uses TRBV7-9 with TRBJ1-1, with TRBD1 matching 9 bases. CDR1 SEHNR and CDR2 FQNEAQ come from the germline V gene (reference sequence). V lost 1 base and J lost 0; bases outside the gene matches: 6. CDR3 length: 17 amino acids. The CDR3 loop reads CASSLGDRGFLNTEAFF. The CDR3 DNA sequence: TGTGCCAGCAGCTTAGGAGACAGGGGGTTTCTGAACACTGAAGCTTTCTTT.

This chain connects TRBV11-2 to TRBJ2-5, with a tentative D call TRBD2 (6 bases). V shed 5 bases and J shed 5 bases, with 15 bases lying between them. The CDR3 contains 14 residues. The germline gives CDR1 SGHAT, CDR2 FQNNGV. As DNA, the CDR3 is TGTGCCAGCAGCCCCTCCGGGAGTCATGAGACCCAGTACTTC. This encodes CASSPSGSHETQYF.

The chain couples TRBV9 to TRBJ2-7; D perhaps matches TRBD2 (6 bases). This CDR3 is 15 amino acids long. Trimming removed 3 bases at V and 7 bases at J, with 20 bases between. Germline lookup yields CDR1 SGDLS and CDR2 YYNGEE. The chain's CDR3 is CASSGGTGTFGEQYF. The CDR3 bases are TGTGCCAGCAGCGGCGGGACGGGCACTTTTGGGGAGCAGTACTTC.

V is TRBV13 and J is TRBJ2-7; 7 nucleotides line up with TRBD1. The germline gives CDR1 PRHDT, CDR2 FYEKMQ (reference sequence). CDR3 length: 15 residues. The J segment lost 2 bases and the V segment lost 3 bases, leaving 7 bases of the junction unmatched. In nucleotides, the CDR3 is TGTGCCAGCAGCTTGGCCCTCCAGGGGGCCTACGAGCAGTACTTC. Its translation: CASSLALQGAYEQYF.

This clone has only a few counts. The chain is built from TRBV28 and TRBJ2-7; D is unclear. V lost 8 bases and J 6 bases, leaving 20 bases between the germline ends. There are 14 residues in the CDR3. Germline-derived CDR1 and CDR2 are MDHEN and SYDVKM. As DNA, the CDR3 is TGTGCCAGCTATTCCAGGTCCCCTATGGGCGAGCAGTACTTC. Encoded protein: CASYSRSPMGEQYF.

The V and J genes are TRBV7-8 and TRBJ2-5; D is ambiguous. V was trimmed by 8 bases and J by 5 bases, leaving 15 bases between them. The CDR3 runs 13 residues. The germline CDR1 and CDR2 sequences are SGHVS and FQNEAQ. The CDR3 loop reads CASERLPWETQYF. The CDR3 bases are TGTGCCAGCGAACGACTCCCATGGGAGACCCAGTACTTC.

The chain links TRBV5-1 to TRBJ2-5; a possible D gene is TRBD1 (6 bases). Trimming took 2 bases from V and 5 from J, leaving 16 bases between them. The CDR3 length is 15 residues. Germline V gene lookup returns CDR1 SGHRS and CDR2 YFSETQ. The CDR3 DNA reads TGCGCCAGCAGCTTCCCCCAGGGGCAGATGGAGACCCAGTACTTC. As protein: CASSFPQGQMETQYF.

This clone has only one observation. This chain connects TRBV28 to TRBJ2-7, with 7 bases aligning to TRBD1. V dropped 2 bases and J dropped 1; count of bases not matched to a gene: 5. From germline, CDR1 is MDHEN and CDR2 SYDVKM. CDR3 length: 15 residues. This chain's CDR3 is CASSLPGGFSYEQYF. In DNA form, the CDR3 reads TGTGCCAGCAGTTTACCAGGGGGATTTTCCTACGAGCAGTACTTC.

V gene TRBV6-6 combines with J gene TRBJ2-1, with D tentatively TRBD1 (6 bases). V was clipped by 2 bases and J by 6 bases, with 8 bases between them. CDR1 is MNHNY, CDR2 SVGAGI, per germline (reference sequence). The CDR3 is made up of 13 amino acids. In DNA, the CDR3 is TGTGCCAGCAGTTACACAGGGAGCAATGAGCAGTTCTTC. The encoded protein is CASSYTGSNEQFF.

This clone was observed a handful of times. The chain combines TRBV2 with TRBJ1-1; the D gene is possibly TRBD1 (6 bases). Trimming cost V 6 bases and J 7 bases, with 15 bases left between them. This CDR3 is built from 13 residues. Germline loops: CDR1 SNHLY, CDR2 FYNNEI. The CDR3 region has the DNA TGTGCCAGCAGATACAGGGCGGAGGATGAAGCTTTCTTT. Protein: CASRYRAEDEAFF.